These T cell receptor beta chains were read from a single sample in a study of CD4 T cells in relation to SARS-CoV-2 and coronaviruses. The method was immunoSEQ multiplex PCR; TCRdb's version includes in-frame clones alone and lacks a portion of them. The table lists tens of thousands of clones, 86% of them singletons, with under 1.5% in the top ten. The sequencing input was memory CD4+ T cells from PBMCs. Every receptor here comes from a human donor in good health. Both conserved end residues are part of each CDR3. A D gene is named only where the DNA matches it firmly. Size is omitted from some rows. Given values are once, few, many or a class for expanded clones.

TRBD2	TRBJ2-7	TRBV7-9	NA	TGTGCCAGCAGCCCTCGCCTGGGGGGTCTAGCGGAACTATACGAGCAGTACTTC	CASSPRLGGLAELYEQYF
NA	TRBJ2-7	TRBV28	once	TGTGCCAGCAGTTTATTCGGCGGAGTCTCCTACGAGCAGTACTTC	CASSLFGGVSYEQYF
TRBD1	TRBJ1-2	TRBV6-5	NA	TGTGCCAGCAGTCCCAGGGACAGCTCTAACTATGGCTACACCTTC	CASSPRDSSNYGYTF
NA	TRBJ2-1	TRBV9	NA	TGTGCCAGCAGCGCAGGGCTTGCAGGCCCTTCCTCTCGGAATGAGCAGTTCTTC	CASSAGLAGPSSRNEQFF
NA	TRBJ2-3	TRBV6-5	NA	TGTGCCAGCACCAACGTAGGCAGGGGGGGAGATACGCAGTATTTT	CASTNVGRGGDTQYF
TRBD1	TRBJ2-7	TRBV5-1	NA	TGCGCCAGCAGATTAGCCCCGGGACAGGGGACCTACGAGCAGTACTTC	CASRLAPGQGTYEQYF
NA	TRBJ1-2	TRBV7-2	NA	TGTGCCAGCAGCTTAGCGGAACAGCTGTCCTATGGCTACACCTTC	CASSLAEQLSYGYTF
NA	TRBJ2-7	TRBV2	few	TGTGCCAGCAGGAGTAGCCCCCGGGAGCAGTACTTC	CASRSSPREQYF
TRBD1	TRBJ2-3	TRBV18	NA	TGTGCCAGCTCACCAACAGGGGTCCCAGATACGCAGTATTTT	CASSPTGVPDTQYF
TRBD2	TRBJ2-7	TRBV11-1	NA	TGTGCCAGCAGCCGAGGACTAGCGGGAGGCCGGGGCGAGCAGTACTTC	CASSRGLAGGRGEQYF